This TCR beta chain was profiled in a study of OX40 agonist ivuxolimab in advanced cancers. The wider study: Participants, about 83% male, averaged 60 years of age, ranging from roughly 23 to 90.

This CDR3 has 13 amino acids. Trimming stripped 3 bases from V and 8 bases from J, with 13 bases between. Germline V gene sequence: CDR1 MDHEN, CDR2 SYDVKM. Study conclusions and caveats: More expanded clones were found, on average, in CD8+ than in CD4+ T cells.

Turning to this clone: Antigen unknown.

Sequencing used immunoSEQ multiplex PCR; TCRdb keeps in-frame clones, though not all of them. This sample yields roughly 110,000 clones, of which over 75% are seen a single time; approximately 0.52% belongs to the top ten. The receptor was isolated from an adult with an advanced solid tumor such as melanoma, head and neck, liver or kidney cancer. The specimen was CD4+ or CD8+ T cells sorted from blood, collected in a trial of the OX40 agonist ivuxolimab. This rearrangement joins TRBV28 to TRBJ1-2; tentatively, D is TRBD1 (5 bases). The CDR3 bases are TGTGCCAGCAGTTTTTCCAGGGTCTGGGGCTACACCTTC. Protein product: CASSFSRVWGYTF.